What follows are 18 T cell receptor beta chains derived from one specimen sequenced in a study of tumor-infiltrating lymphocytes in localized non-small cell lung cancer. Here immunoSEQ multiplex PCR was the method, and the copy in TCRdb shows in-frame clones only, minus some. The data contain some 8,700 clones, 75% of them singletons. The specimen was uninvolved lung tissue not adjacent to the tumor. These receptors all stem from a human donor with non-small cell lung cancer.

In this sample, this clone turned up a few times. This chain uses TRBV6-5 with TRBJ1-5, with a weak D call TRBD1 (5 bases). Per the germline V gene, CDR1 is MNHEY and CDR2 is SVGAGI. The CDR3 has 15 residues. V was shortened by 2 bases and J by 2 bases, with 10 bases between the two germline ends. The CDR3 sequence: CASSYTWGGNQPQHF. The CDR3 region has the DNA TGTGCCAGCAGTTACACGTGGGGCGGCAATCAGCCCCAGCATTTT.

The CDR3 nucleotides read TGTGCCAGTAGCAGGACTAGCGGGAGTGCTTTCCCTCCCGATGAGCAGTTCTTC. This codes for CASSRTSGSAFPPDEQFF. The J gene is TRBJ2-1, the V gene TRBV19; TRBD2 aligns across 13 bases. Germline CDR1 LNHDA, CDR2 SQIVND (reference sequence). V was pared by 6 bases and J by 8 bases, with 16 bases of the junction left unmatched. The length of the CDR3 is 18 residues.

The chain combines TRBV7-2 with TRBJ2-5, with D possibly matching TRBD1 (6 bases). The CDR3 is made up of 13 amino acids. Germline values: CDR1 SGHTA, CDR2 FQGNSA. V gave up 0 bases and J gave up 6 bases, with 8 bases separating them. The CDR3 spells CASSLAGQKTQYF. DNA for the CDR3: TGTGCCAGCAGCTTAGCAGGACAGAAGACCCAGTACTTC.

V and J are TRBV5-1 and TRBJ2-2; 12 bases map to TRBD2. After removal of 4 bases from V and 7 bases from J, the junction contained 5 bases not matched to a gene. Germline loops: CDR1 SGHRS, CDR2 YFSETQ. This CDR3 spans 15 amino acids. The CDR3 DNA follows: TGCGCCAGCAGCCGACTAGCGGGAGTGGTCGGGGAGCTGTTTTTT. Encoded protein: CASSRLAGVVGELFF.

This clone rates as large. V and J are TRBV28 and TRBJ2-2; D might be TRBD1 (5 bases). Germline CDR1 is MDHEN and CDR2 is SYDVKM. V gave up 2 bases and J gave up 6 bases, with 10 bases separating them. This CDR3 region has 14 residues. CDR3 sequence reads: CASSLLLGAGELFF. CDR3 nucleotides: TGTGCCAGCAGTTTACTCTTAGGGGCCGGGGAGCTGTTTTTT.

In DNA, the CDR3 is TGTGCCAGCCATAATCGAGTTAGCACAGATACGCAGTATTTT. Its protein is CASHNRVSTDTQYF. V gene TRBV2 combines with J gene TRBJ2-3; D remains unclear. Germline CDR1 SNHLY, CDR2 FYNNEI. V lost 8 bases and J 0 bases, leaving 12 bases between the germline ends. The CDR3 is 14 amino acids.

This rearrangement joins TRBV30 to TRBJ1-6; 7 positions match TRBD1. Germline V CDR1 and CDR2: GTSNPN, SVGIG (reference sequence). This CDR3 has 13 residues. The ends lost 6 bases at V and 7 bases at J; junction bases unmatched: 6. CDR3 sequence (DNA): TGTGCCTGCGAACCGGGACAGAATTCACCCCTCCACTTT. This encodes CACEPGQNSPLHF. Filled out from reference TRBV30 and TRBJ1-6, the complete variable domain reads SQTIHQWPATLVQPVGSPLSLECTVEGTSNPNLYWYRQAAGRGLQLLFYSVGIGQISSEVPQNLSASRPQDRQFILSSKKLLLSDSGFYLCACEPGQNSPLHFGNGTRLTVT.

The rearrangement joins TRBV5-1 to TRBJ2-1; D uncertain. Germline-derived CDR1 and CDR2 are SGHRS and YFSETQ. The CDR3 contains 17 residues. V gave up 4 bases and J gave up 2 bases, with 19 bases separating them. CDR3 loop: CASSPTSGGAAYNEQFF. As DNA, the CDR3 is TGCGCCAGCAGCCCAACGTCAGGTGGAGCTGCCTACAATGAGCAGTTCTTC.

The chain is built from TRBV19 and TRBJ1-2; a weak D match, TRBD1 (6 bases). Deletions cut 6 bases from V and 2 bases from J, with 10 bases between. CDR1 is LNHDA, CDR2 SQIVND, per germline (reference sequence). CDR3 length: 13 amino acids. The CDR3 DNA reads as TGTGCCAGTAGGCCGGGGGCGAACTATGGCTACACCTTC. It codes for CASRPGANYGYTF.

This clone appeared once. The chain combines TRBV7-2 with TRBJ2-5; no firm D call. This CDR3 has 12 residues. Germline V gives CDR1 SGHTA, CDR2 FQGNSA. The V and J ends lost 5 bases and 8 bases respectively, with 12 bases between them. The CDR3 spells CASSPVRGTQYF. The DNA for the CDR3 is TGTGCCAGCAGCCCAGTCCGCGGAACCCAGTACTTC.

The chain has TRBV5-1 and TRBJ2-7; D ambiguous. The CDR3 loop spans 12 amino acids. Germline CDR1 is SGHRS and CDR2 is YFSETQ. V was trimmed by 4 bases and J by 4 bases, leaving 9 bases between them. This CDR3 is CASSEGLYEQYF. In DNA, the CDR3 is TGCGCCAGCAGCGAAGGCCTGTACGAGCAGTACTTC.

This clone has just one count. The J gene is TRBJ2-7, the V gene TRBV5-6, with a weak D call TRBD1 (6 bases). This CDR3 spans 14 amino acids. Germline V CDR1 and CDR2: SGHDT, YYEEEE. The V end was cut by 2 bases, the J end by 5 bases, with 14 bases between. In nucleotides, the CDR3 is TGTGCCAGCAGCTTTGGGGCAGGGGTGGACGAGCAGTACTTC. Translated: CASSFGAGVDEQYF.

In DNA, the CDR3 is TGTGCCAGCAGGGAGGGGGGAACGAGGGGTACGCAGTATTTT. Protein product: CASREGGTRGTQYF. The chain employs TRBV27 and TRBJ2-3; D might be TRBD1 or TRBD2, each matching 6 bases. CDR1 and CDR2 (germline): MNHEY, SMNVEV (reference sequence). V was pared by 6 bases and J by 8 bases, with 18 bases between. The CDR3 consists of 14 residues.

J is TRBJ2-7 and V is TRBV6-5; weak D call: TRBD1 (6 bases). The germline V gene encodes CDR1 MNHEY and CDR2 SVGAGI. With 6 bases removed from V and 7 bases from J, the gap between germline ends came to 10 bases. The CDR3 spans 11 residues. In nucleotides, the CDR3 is TGTGCCAGCAGATCAGGGGAAGAGCAGTACTTC. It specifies CASRSGEEQYF.

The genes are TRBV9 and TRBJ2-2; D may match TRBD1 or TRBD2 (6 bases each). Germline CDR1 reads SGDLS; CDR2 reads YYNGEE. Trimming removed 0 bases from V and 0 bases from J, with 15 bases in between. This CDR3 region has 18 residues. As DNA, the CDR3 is TGTGCCAGCAGCGTAGTACTCCGGGGGCCATCGAACACCGGGGAGCTGTTTTTT. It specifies CASSVVLRGPSNTGELFF.

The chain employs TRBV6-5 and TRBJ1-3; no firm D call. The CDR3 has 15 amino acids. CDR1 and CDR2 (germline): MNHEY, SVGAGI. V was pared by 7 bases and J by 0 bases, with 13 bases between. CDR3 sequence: CASKITASSGNTIYF. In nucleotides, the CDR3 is TGTGCCAGCAAAATAACAGCGTCCTCTGGAAACACCATATATTTT.

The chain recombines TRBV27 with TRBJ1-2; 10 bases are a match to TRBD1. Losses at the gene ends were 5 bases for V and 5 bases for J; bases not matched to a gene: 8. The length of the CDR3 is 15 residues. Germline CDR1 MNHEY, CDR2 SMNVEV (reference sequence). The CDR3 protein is CASSPGTGVLYGYTF. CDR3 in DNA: TGTGCCAGCAGTCCCGGGACAGGGGTTCTTTATGGCTACACCTTC.

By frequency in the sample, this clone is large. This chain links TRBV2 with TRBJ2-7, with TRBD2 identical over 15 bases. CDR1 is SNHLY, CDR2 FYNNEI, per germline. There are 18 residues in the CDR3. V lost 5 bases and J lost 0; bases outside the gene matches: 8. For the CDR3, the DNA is TGTGCCAGCAGTTATGGACTAGCGGGAGGGACCAGCTCCTACGAGCAGTACTTC. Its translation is CASSYGLAGGTSSYEQYF.